The 12 T cell receptor beta chains below come from one sample, sequenced in a study of T cell changes during pregnancy in multiple sclerosis. The data were produced by immunoSEQ multiplex PCR, yet TCRdb's version contains in-frame clones alone and is incomplete. The sample holds roughly 64,000 clones, around 96% seen once. The specimen comprised CD8+ T cells from peripheral blood mononuclear cells, sampled after pregnancy. The receptor set was obtained from a female donor with multiple sclerosis, enrolled in a pregnancy study.

The genes are TRBV11-2 and TRBJ2-1; 12 bases are a match to TRBD2. Germline CDR1 and CDR2: SGHAT and FQNNGV. The CDR3 loop spans 18 amino acids. V trimming: 3 bases; J trimming: 6 bases; junction bases outside the gene matches: 12. The CDR3 region is CASSLSLAGGPEVNEQFF. CDR3 nucleotide sequence: TGTGCCAGCAGCTTGAGTCTAGCGGGAGGGCCGGAGGTCAATGAGCAGTTCTTC.

The rearrangement uses TRBV27 and TRBJ2-4; TRBD2 matches at 10 bases. The CDR3 has 15 amino acids. V trimming: 0 bases; J trimming: 13 bases; junction bases outside the gene matches: 9. Germline V CDR1 and CDR2: MNHEY, SMNVEV (reference sequence). For the CDR3, the DNA is TGTGCCAGCAGTTTATCGTTCTCACTAGCGGGACCGCAGTACTTC. Amino acids: CASSLSFSLAGPQYF.

The chain carries TRBV6-5 and TRBJ1-2; 8 positions agree with TRBD1. CDR3 length: 13 residues. CDR1 is MNHEY, CDR2 SVGAGI, per germline. V lost 2 bases and J lost 6; bases outside the gene matches: 2. CDR3 amino acids: CASSYAGGDGYTF. CDR3 nucleotide sequence: TGTGCCAGCAGTTACGCAGGGGGCGATGGCTACACCTTC.

This chain links TRBV2 with TRBJ2-5; 7 bases are a match to TRBD1. CDR1 is SNHLY, CDR2 FYNNEI, per germline. V was clipped by 8 bases and J by 2 bases; unmatched bases: 5. This CDR3 has 13 amino acids. This CDR3 is CASFSTGQETQYF. The CDR3 bases are TGTGCCAGCTTCTCGACAGGGCAAGAGACCCAGTACTTC. The full variable domain, completed using reference TRBV2 and TRBJ2-5, is EPEVTQTPSHQVTQMGQEVILRCVPISNHLYFYWYRQILGQKVEFLVSFYNNEISEKSEIFDDQFSVERPDGSNFTLKIRSTKLEDSAMYFCASFSTGQETQYFGPGTRLLVL.

This chain's CDR3 is CASSYQVNEQFF. DNA of the CDR3: TGTGCCAGTAGTTACCAGGTAAATGAGCAGTTCTTC. This chain joins TRBV19 and TRBJ2-1; D ambiguous. The V gene's germline CDR1 is LNHDA and CDR2 SQIVND (reference sequence). The CDR3 runs to 12 residues. Trimming pared 5 bases from V and 7 bases from J, leaving 9 bases between.

The chain recombines TRBV5-5 with TRBJ2-4; D is ambiguous. The ends were cut back, 0 bases at V and 7 bases at J, with 14 bases in the middle. CDR3 length: 15 amino acids. The germline V gene encodes CDR1 SGHKS and CDR2 YYEKEE (reference sequence). CDR3 amino acids: CASSLGSNSFNIQYF. DNA for the CDR3: TGTGCCAGCAGCTTGGGTAGCAATTCCTTCAACATTCAGTACTTC.

The V gene is TRBV6-6, the J gene TRBJ1-3; D not resolved. CDR3 length: 14 amino acids. The germline gives CDR1 MNHNY, CDR2 SVGAGI (reference sequence). The V end lost 8 bases, the J end lost 1 base, and 12 bases lay between the germline ends. DNA for the CDR3: TGTGCCAGCGGCCCCGGGGTGTCTGGAAACACCATATATTTT. This sequence encodes CASGPGVSGNTIYF.

This chain uses TRBV27 with TRBJ2-1; 8 bases line up with TRBD2. The CDR3 loop spans 13 amino acids. Per germline, CDR1 MNHEY and CDR2 SMNVEV (reference sequence). V was pared by 8 bases and J by 3 bases, with 3 bases of the junction left unmatched. The CDR3 here is CASWAGGYNEQFF. For the CDR3, the DNA is TGTGCCAGCTGGGCGGGAGGCTACAATGAGCAGTTCTTC.

This CDR3 is CSVEEGLAGAVNEQFF. The CDR3 bases are TGCAGCGTTGAAGAAGGACTAGCGGGAGCAGTCAATGAGCAGTTCTTC. The chain carries TRBV29-1 and TRBJ2-1; TRBD2 matches 13 bases. V dropped 0 bases and J dropped 6; count of bases not matched to a gene: 5. The CDR3 is 16 amino acids. Germline CDR1 SQVTM, CDR2 ANQGSEA.

V is TRBV10-3 and J is TRBJ2-7; D is possibly TRBD1 (6 bases). The CDR3 runs 13 residues. Looked up from germline, CDR1 is ENHRY and CDR2 is SYGVKD. Trimming shortened V by 4 bases and J by 0 bases, and 7 bases separated the two germline ends. CDR3 coding DNA: TGTGCCATCAGTGGGGACAACTCCTACGAGCAGTACTTC. Protein product: CAISGDNSYEQYF.

The chain links TRBV5-1 to TRBJ2-1; TRBD2 aligns across 12 bases. The junction had 8 bases not matched to a gene; V was cut back by 4 bases and J by 3 bases. The CDR3 extends over 17 amino acids. Germline-derived CDR1 and CDR2 are SGHRS and YFSETQ. CDR3 sequence reads: CASSMRLAGAVYNEQFF. The CDR3 DNA follows: TGCGCCAGCAGCATGCGACTAGCGGGAGCAGTCTACAATGAGCAGTTCTTC.

The chain recombines TRBV23-1 with TRBJ1-5; no definite D call. TRBV23-1 is an open reading frame whose function is uncertain. Deletions cut 6 bases from V and 5 bases from J, with 17 bases between. The CDR3 extends over 15 amino acids. CDR3 amino acids: CASSLRPGGDQPQHF. DNA of the CDR3: TGCGCCAGCAGCCTCAGACCTGGCGGGGATCAGCCCCAGCATTTT.